The present TCR beta chain was sequenced within a study of OX40 agonist ivuxolimab in advanced cancers. Study overall: Patients were dosed with the agonistic anti-OX40 (CD134) antibody ivuxolimab.

Here immunoSEQ multiplex PCR was the method, and the copy in TCRdb shows in-frame clones only, minus some. Of 65,000 to 80,000 clones listed, about four fifths are singletons. Trimming removed 5 bases from V and 5 bases from J; junction bases left unmatched: 5. Germline V lookup: CDR1 SGHNT, CDR2 YENEEA. This CDR3 has 14 amino acids. The study, taken as a whole, reports: Expanded clones belonging to CD8+ T cells outnumbered, on average, those of CD4+.

A word on this clone: What it binds is not known.

The receptor was derived from an adult with an advanced solid tumor such as melanoma, head and neck, liver or kidney cancer. The V gene is TRBV11-3, the J gene TRBJ2-1; 8 nucleotides match TRBD1. Material: CD4+ or CD8+ T cells sorted from blood, obtained in a trial of the OX40 agonist ivuxolimab. In nucleotides, the CDR3 is TGTGCCAGCAGCCACGACAGGGGCAACAATGAGCAGTTCTTC. It translates to CASSHDRGNNEQFF.